The clone carrying this T cell receptor beta chain was detected only a few times. Its target is unknown. This CDR3 contains 17 residues. In germline, CDR1 is LNHDA, CDR2 SQIVND (reference sequence). Trimming removed 4 bases from V and 0 bases from J, with 17 bases in between. This entry is derived from a study of T cell repertoires in cytomegalovirus infection. Study information: HLA-B-restricted CMV epitopes that are well studied, plus recently identified HLA-C-restricted ones, were used by the study.

Each CDR3 protein is one row after TCRdb ran MiXCR on the reads. The sample yields about 770,000 distinct CDR3 sequences, under 35% seen once. Study findings and constraints: What dominated the ex vivo response were HLA-C-restricted CMV-specific TCR beta clonotypes.

The V and J genes are TRBV19 and TRBJ2-3; tentatively, D is TRBD2 (6 bases). This clonotype was sampled from a human donor in good health (CMV status not recorded). Some clones in this sample may be carry-over from other donors' samples. The sample was cultured CD8+ T cells from PBMCs, taken from culture after CMV antigen stimulation. The CDR3 nucleotides read TGTGCCAGTAGTACGACCTCGGCGGGGCCGAGCACAGATACGCAGTATTTT. Protein sequence: CASSTTSAGPSTDTQYF.